Each of the 32 T cell receptor beta chains below was sequenced from the same sample in a study of T cell clonotyping in hematopoietic cell transplantation. Time point meaning: recipient sample about 28 days before transplant, after cytoreduction. Some clones are missing from TCRdb's copy, which holds only in-frame ones; the method was immunoSEQ multiplex PCR. This repertoire shows roughly 80,000 clones, 95% to 97% found once; its top ten account for under 2%. Material: peripheral blood mononuclear cells, obtained before stem cell transplant. Receptors originate from a woman aged 50 to 65 with acute myeloid leukemia. Some clones in this sample may be carry-over from other donors' samples.

In DNA, the CDR3 is TGTGCCAGCAGTTTGGCCCGGGACTATGGCTACACCTTC. This codes for CASSLARDYGYTF. The V call is TRBV6-5, the J call TRBJ1-2; D call uncertain. V was clipped by 4 bases and J by 3 bases, with 9 bases between them. Germline assignment: CDR1 MNHEY and CDR2 SVGAGI. The CDR3 contains 13 residues.

The chain joins TRBV30 to TRBJ1-3; D might be TRBD1 (5 bases). CDR1 is GTSNPN, CDR2 SVGIG, per germline (reference sequence). V lost 3 bases, J lost 0 bases, and 12 bases lay in between. CDR3 length: 15 residues. The CDR3 sequence: CAWSPLRGSGNTIYF. The CDR3, as DNA: TGTGCCTGGAGCCCACTGAGGGGCTCTGGAAACACCATATATTTT. Full variable domain (outside the CDR3, taken from reference TRBV30 and TRBJ1-3): SQTIHQWPATLVQPVGSPLSLECTVEGTSNPNLYWYRQAAGRGLQLLFYSVGIGQISSEVPQNLSASRPQDRQFILSSKKLLLSDSGFYLCAWSPLRGSGNTIYFGEGSWLTVV.

The rearrangement links TRBV4-2 to TRBJ1-2; 9 bases fit TRBD1. This CDR3 spans 16 amino acids. V lost 3 bases and J lost 3; bases outside the gene matches: 8. CDR1 and CDR2 from the germline V gene are LGHNA and YNFKEQ. CDR3 in DNA: TGTGCCAGCAGCCAGGATACGGGACAGGGTGACTATGGCTACACCTTC. It encodes CASSQDTGQGDYGYTF.

The V call is TRBV11-2, the J call TRBJ2-7; D is unclear. V was clipped by 1 base and J by 4 bases, with 11 bases between them. Germline lookup yields CDR1 SGHAT and CDR2 FQNNGV. The CDR3 sequence is 14 residues long. CDR3 region: CASSLGVLGYEQYF. DNA of the CDR3: TGTGCCAGCAGCTTAGGGGTCCTCGGGTACGAGCAGTACTTC. The full variable domain, in which reference TRBV11-2 and TRBJ2-7 provide the parts outside the CDR3, is EAGVAQSPRYKIIEKRQSVAFWCNPISGHATLYWYQQILGQGPKLLIQFQNNGVVDDSQLPKDRFSAERLKGVDSTLKIQPAKLEDSAVYLCASSLGVLGYEQYFGPGTRLTVT.

The V call is TRBV4-1, the J call TRBJ1-2; 9 bases agree with TRBD1. Germline CDR1 MGHRA, CDR2 YSYEKL. Trimming removed 3 bases from V and 4 bases from J; junction bases left unmatched: 6. The length of the CDR3 is 15 residues. CDR3 region: CASSHPDRGVYGYTF. In DNA form, the CDR3 reads TGCGCCAGCAGCCATCCGGACAGGGGCGTCTATGGCTACACCTTC.

The rearrangement links TRBV27 to TRBJ1-4; no reliable D call. The CDR3 has 13 amino acids. With 6 bases removed from V and 7 bases from J, the gap between germline ends came to 12 bases. Per the germline V gene, CDR1 is MNHEY and CDR2 is SMNVEV (reference sequence). This CDR3 reads CASSQATREKLFF. In nucleotides, the CDR3 is TGTGCCAGCAGCCAGGCCACGCGTGAAAAACTGTTTTTT.

J is TRBJ1-5 and V is TRBV6-1; D is ambiguous. Germline CDR1 MNHNS, CDR2 SASEGT. CDR3 length equals 15 residues. The V end lost 3 bases, the J end lost 4 bases, and 13 bases lay between the germline ends. The CDR3 spells CASSDGPRTNQPQHF. The DNA for the CDR3 is TGTGCCAGCAGTGATGGTCCAAGAACGAATCAGCCCCAGCATTTT.

J is TRBJ1-3 and V is TRBV25-1, with D perhaps TRBD1 (5 bases). In germline, CDR1 is MGHDK, CDR2 SYGVNS. Between the trimmed V and J ends, which lost 1 base and 4 bases, there was a span of 11 bases. This CDR3 spans 15 amino acids. The CDR3 region has the DNA TGTGCCAGCAGTGAATTTGGGCAGGGCGGAAACACCATATATTTT. It is translated as CASSEFGQGGNTIYF.

The chain recombines TRBV19 with TRBJ2-3, with D possibly TRBD2 on 6 matching bases. Germline-derived CDR1 and CDR2 are LNHDA and SQIVND (reference sequence). The V and J ends lost 3 bases and 5 bases respectively, with 6 bases between them. This CDR3 is 12 amino acids long. The CDR3 nucleotides are TGTGCCAGTAGTATCGGGGGAGATACGCAGTATTTT. This translates into CASSIGGDTQYF.

The chain carries TRBV28 and TRBJ1-6; tentative D call: TRBD1 (6 bases). V was clipped by 8 bases and J by 6 bases, with 17 bases between them. The CDR3 extends over 15 amino acids. Germline-derived CDR1 and CDR2 are MDHEN and SYDVKM. CDR3 nucleotides: TGTGCCAGCTTGGAAACGGGGGCGGGTAATTCACCCCTCCACTTT. Translation: CASLETGAGNSPLHF.

The chain recombines TRBV11-1 with TRBJ1-1; 8 bases map to TRBD1. The CDR3 contains 12 residues. Germline V gives CDR1 SGHAT, CDR2 FQDESV (reference sequence). J was trimmed by 6 bases and V by 4 bases; bases with no gene match: 1. CDR3 residues: CASSWTGSEAFF. The CDR3 region has the DNA TGTGCCAGCAGCTGGACAGGGTCTGAAGCTTTCTTT.

J is TRBJ1-4 and V is TRBV5-1; D is ambiguous. Germline V gene data show CDR1 as SGHRS and CDR2 as YFSETQ. V lost 0 bases to trimming and J lost 3 bases, with 9 bases between them. CDR3 length: 15 residues. The CDR3 sequence: CASSLGGSPNEKLFF. The CDR3, as DNA: TGCGCCAGCAGCTTGGGGGGTTCCCCTAATGAAAAACTGTTTTTT.

The genes are TRBV30 and TRBJ1-5, with a weak D call TRBD1 (6 bases). Germline V gives CDR1 GTSNPN, CDR2 SVGIG (reference sequence). CDR3 length: 14 residues. The ends were cut back, 0 bases at V and 7 bases at J, with 13 bases in the middle. DNA for the CDR3: TGTGCCTGGAGTGTACAGGGTGGTGCGCAGCCCCAGCATTTT. Its translation is CAWSVQGGAQPQHF.

This chain uses TRBV30 with TRBJ2-3; 14 nucleotides align to TRBD2. Unmatched junction bases numbered 10, after V lost 5 bases and J lost 6 bases. CDR1 and CDR2 (germline): GTSNPN, SVGIG (reference sequence). The CDR3 consists of 16 residues. CDR3 DNA: TGTGCCTGGGACCGCGGACTAGCGGGAGGTGGTGATACGCAGTATTTT. It specifies CAWDRGLAGGGDTQYF.

The sample holds one count of this clone. This chain connects TRBV25-1 to TRBJ2-6; 7 bases are shared with TRBD1. Losses at the gene ends were 7 bases for V and 4 bases for J; bases not matched to a gene: 10. The CDR3 length is 16 residues. Germline lookup yields CDR1 MGHDK and CDR2 SYGVNS. The CDR3 loop is CASTSLTGYGANVLTF. CDR3 coding DNA: TGTGCCAGCACCTCCCTGACAGGGTACGGGGCCAACGTCCTGACTTTC.

The rearrangement links TRBV7-9 to TRBJ2-7; tentative D call: TRBD1 (6 bases). With 5 bases removed from V and 6 bases from J, the gap between germline ends came to 17 bases. The germline CDR1 and CDR2 sequences are SEHNR and FQNEAQ (reference sequence). This CDR3 contains 14 residues. The CDR3 coding sequence is TGTGCCAGCAGCGGGGACACCACGGTCCTCGAGCAGTACTTC. This encodes CASSGDTTVLEQYF.

The chain employs TRBV7-6 and TRBJ1-2, with D tentatively TRBD1 (5 bases). The V end was cut by 1 base, the J end by 7 bases, with 13 bases between. The germline gives CDR1 SGHVS, CDR2 FNYEAQ. This CDR3 has 14 amino acids. Here the CDR3 reads CASSLEMRGLGYTF. The CDR3 DNA sequence: TGTGCCAGCAGCTTAGAAATGAGGGGTCTTGGCTACACCTTC.

This chain connects TRBV2 to TRBJ1-4, with no clear D. Germline V lookup: CDR1 SNHLY, CDR2 FYNNEI. The CDR3 consists of 14 residues. Deletions cut 6 bases from V and 3 bases from J, with 11 bases between. The CDR3 spells CASRIDGANEKLFF. The CDR3 region has the DNA TGTGCCAGCAGGATAGACGGTGCTAATGAAAAACTGTTTTTT.

This chain uses TRBV7-2 with TRBJ1-2; no clear D. V lost 1 base and J 5 bases, leaving 14 bases between the germline ends. The CDR3 sequence is 15 residues long. From germline, CDR1 is SGHTA and CDR2 FQGNSA. The CDR3 sequence: CASSLVVSVSYGYTF. The DNA of the CDR3 is TGTGCCAGCAGCTTAGTGGTGTCAGTTTCTTATGGCTACACCTTC.

The chain links TRBV6-5 to TRBJ1-1; 7 bases line up with TRBD1. The V segment lost 2 bases and the J segment 10 bases; nucleotides outside the gene matches: 4. The germline CDR1 and CDR2 sequences are MNHEY and SVGAGI. The CDR3 loop spans 12 amino acids. CDR3 in amino acids: CASSYHTGAAFF. The CDR3 bases are TGTGCCAGCAGTTACCACACAGGGGCAGCTTTCTTT.

The chain couples TRBV7-6 to TRBJ2-7, with TRBD1 identical over 11 bases. CDR3 size: 15 residues. The germline gives CDR1 SGHVS, CDR2 FNYEAQ. V shed 1 base and J 5 bases; nucleotides not matched to a gene: 4. Here the CDR3 reads CASSLGGQGAHEQYF. In nucleotides, the CDR3 is TGTGCCAGCAGCTTAGGTGGACAGGGGGCGCACGAGCAGTACTTC. The whole variable domain, remainder taken from reference TRBV7-6 and TRBJ2-7, is GAGVSQSPRYKVTKRGQDVALRCDPISGHVSLYWYRQALGQGPEFLTYFNYEAQQDKSGLPNDRFSAERPEGSISTLTIQRTEQRDSAMYRCASSLGGQGAHEQYFGPGTRLTVT.

The genes are TRBV5-6 and TRBJ2-5; D uncertain. Germline CDR1 is SGHDT and CDR2 is YYEEEE. Trimming pared 2 bases from V and 7 bases from J, leaving 12 bases between. This CDR3 has 13 residues. The CDR3 sequence is CASSFLSERTQYF. Here the CDR3 DNA reads TGTGCCAGCAGCTTCCTCAGTGAGAGGACCCAGTACTTC.

The CDR3, as DNA: TGTGCCAGCAGCTTAGCGCGGAACACCGGGGAGCTGTTTTTT. Amino acids: CASSLARNTGELFF. The chain couples TRBV7-2 to TRBJ2-2, with D unresolved. CDR1 and CDR2 from the germline V gene are SGHTA and FQGNSA. The CDR3 totals 14 residues. V lost 0 bases to trimming and J lost 1 base, with 3 bases between them.

The J gene is TRBJ1-5, the V gene TRBV9; D not certain. Per the germline V gene, CDR1 is SGDLS and CDR2 is YYNGEE. This CDR3 is 15 amino acids long. V lost 0 bases and J 1 base, leaving 8 bases between the germline ends. Here the CDR3 DNA reads TGTGCCAGCAGCGTAGCTGGTAAGAGCAATCAGCCCCAGCATTTT. Its protein product is CASSVAGKSNQPQHF.

The chain combines TRBV6-6 with TRBJ1-2; the D is unclear. Trimming pared 1 base from V and 2 bases from J, leaving 8 bases between. Germline CDR1 and CDR2: MNHNY and SVGAGI (reference sequence). CDR3 length: 14 amino acids. Written as DNA, the CDR3 is TGTGCCAGCAGTTACTTAGGGAACAACTATGGCTACACCTTC. Encoded protein: CASSYLGNNYGYTF.

V and J are TRBV11-3 and TRBJ2-2, with D tentatively TRBD1 (5 bases). V lost 5 bases and J 0 bases, leaving 13 bases between the germline ends. Germline CDR1 reads SGHNT; CDR2 reads YENEEA. The CDR3 runs 16 residues. The CDR3 loop reads CASSPNKGTNTGELFF. CDR3 bases: TGTGCCAGCAGCCCGAACAAGGGGACGAACACCGGGGAGCTGTTTTTT.

The chain combines TRBV6-1 with TRBJ1-1, with TRBD1 matching over 7 bases. Trimming at V came to 3 bases and at J to 7 bases, leaving 8 bases not matched to a gene. CDR1 and CDR2 (germline): MNHNS, SASEGT. This CDR3 comprises 14 residues. CDR3 nucleotide sequence: TGTGCCAGCAGTGATGCAGGGACAGAGGGTGAAGCTTTCTTT. Amino acid sequence: CASSDAGTEGEAFF.

This chain joins TRBV7-2 and TRBJ2-7; 9 bases are a match to TRBD2. The CDR3 extends over 15 amino acids. CDR1 and CDR2 from the germline V gene are SGHTA and FQGNSA. The V gene end was trimmed by 5 bases and the J gene end by 3 bases; junction bases not matched to a gene: 8. The CDR3 bases are TGTGCCAGCAGCAGGCCGACTAGCGGAAACTACGAGCAGTACTTC. Protein product: CASSRPTSGNYEQYF.

The chain uses TRBV7-8 and TRBJ1-2; the match to TRBD1 covers 7 bases. Germline lookup yields CDR1 SGHVS and CDR2 FQNEAQ. The CDR3 covers 13 residues. The ends lost 5 bases at V and 7 bases at J; junction bases unmatched: 7. CDR3 sequence (DNA): TGTGCCAGCAGCCGACAGGGAGTTGGTGGCTACACCTTC. This codes for CASSRQGVGGYTF.

The chain has TRBV19 and TRBJ1-1; possible D gene TRBD1, 5 bases. The length of the CDR3 is 14 residues. Trimming shortened V by 7 bases and J by 3 bases, and 15 bases separated the two germline ends. Germline V lookup: CDR1 LNHDA, CDR2 SQIVND (reference sequence). The CDR3 spells CASTYSQGYTEAFF. CDR3 DNA: TGTGCCAGTACTTATAGTCAGGGTTACACTGAAGCTTTCTTT.

V and J are TRBV27 and TRBJ2-7; the D is unclear. V was trimmed by 3 bases and J by 3 bases, leaving 6 bases between them. Germline loops: CDR1 MNHEY, CDR2 SMNVEV (reference sequence). CDR3 length equals 12 residues. CDR3 sequence: CASSLTGYEQYF. CDR3 nucleotide sequence: TGTGCCAGCAGTTTGACCGGCTACGAGCAGTACTTC.

The V and J genes are TRBV5-4 and TRBJ1-1; D gene uncertain. CDR1 and CDR2 from the germline V gene are SGHNT and YYREEE (reference sequence). CDR3 length equals 15 residues. Trimming shortened V by 2 bases and J by 10 bases, and 21 bases separated the two germline ends. CDR3 nucleotide sequence: TGTGCCAGCAGCTTCCGGGATAGGGAAGTCGACGGAGCTTTCTTT. It translates to CASSFRDREVDGAFF.